These 3 T cell receptor beta chains originate from one sample sequenced in a study of early T cells in non-severe SARS-CoV-2 infection. TCRdb fed the 5' RACE reads into MiXCR, producing one record per CDR3 protein. The profile shows just under 85,000 distinct CDR3 sequences, around 9.3% of them singletons. The sequencing used whole blood, collected at baseline. These receptors all stem from an adult who was a healthcare worker with PCR-confirmed SARS-CoV-2 infection or an uninfected control (not recorded which).

This sequence joins TRBV4-1 and TRBJ2-1; 9 nucleotides match TRBD2. The length of the CDR3 is 18 residues. V shed 4 bases, J shed 7 bases, and the junction held 17 bases outside the gene matches. Germline V gene lookup returns CDR1 MGHRA and CDR2 YSYEKL. This CDR3 is CASSPPLPGAGGPNEQFF. The CDR3 DNA sequence: TGCGCCAGCAGCCCACCTCTTCCCGGGGCGGGAGGGCCTAATGAGCAGTTCTTC.

This clonotype appeared a single time. V gene TRBV4-1 combines with J gene TRBJ1-1; 7 bases agree with TRBD1. CDR3 size: 18 residues. The germline CDR1 and CDR2 sequences are MGHRA and YSYEKL. The V gene end was trimmed by 5 bases and the J gene end by 2 bases; junction bases not matched to a gene: 17. CDR3 loop: CASSEGPGGKSENTEAFF. The CDR3 DNA is TGCGCCAGCAGCGAGGGCCCAGGGGGTAAATCGGAAAACACTGAAGCTTTCTTT.

The V call is TRBV20-1, the J call TRBJ2-7, with D perhaps matching TRBD1 or TRBD2 (5 bases each). Trimming took 6 bases from V and 6 from J, leaving 18 bases between them. Germline V lookup: CDR1 DFQATT, CDR2 SNEGSKA (reference sequence). The CDR3 is 13 residues long. This CDR3 reads CSAYRGHTAEQYF. The CDR3 coding sequence is TGCAGTGCATATCGGGGCCATACCGCCGAGCAGTACTTC.